This T cell receptor beta chain was recorded in a study of control samples from healthy donors and cancer patients. Sequencing was performed with immunoSEQ multiplex PCR; in TCRdb, only in-frame clones are kept and a portion is missing. Of approximately 70,000 clones listed, 75% to 90% were seen once; the top ten hold more than 12%. V dropped 4 bases and J dropped 6 bases, with 19 bases sitting between them. The CDR3 contains 15 residues. CDR1 is SGHRS and CDR2 is YFSETQ in the germline V gene. This TCR came from a man in his fifties or sixties in good health. The sequenced sample was blood. The genes are TRBV5-1 and TRBJ1-1; perhaps TRBD1 as D (6 bases). DNA for the CDR3: TGCGCCAGCAGCCCCTCAGAGGGGGTTTTATCTGAAGCTTTCTTT. It translates to CASSPSEGVLSEAFF. Together with reference TRBV5-1 and TRBJ1-1, the CDR3 gives the full variable domain: KAGVTQTPRYLIKTRGQQVTLSCSPISGHRSVSWYQQTPGQGLQFLFEYFSETQRNKGNFPGRFSGRQFSNSRSEMNVSTLELGDSALYLCASSPSEGVLSEAFFGQGTRLTVV.